The TCR beta chain under discussion was sequenced for a study of blood T cell repertoires in COVID-19. Overall study: Sources were T cells, B-cell-depleted T cells, or PBMCs; the material itself was cDNA or gDNA.

Germline assignment: CDR1 SQVTM and CDR2 ANQGSEA. This CDR3 has 12 residues. The V end was cut by 4 bases, the J end by 6 bases, with 12 bases between. Original methodology: Reference gene primer amplification in the assay estimated nucleated cell counts. The assay was immunoSEQ multiplex PCR, and TCRdb's table has in-frame clones only and misses some. That table furnishes V, J and clone size, whereas the DNA furnished D and trimming. The sample includes some 110,000 clones, 65% to 85% of them seen just once. Sequencing was done on a sample of peripheral blood. This clonotype was obtained from a woman in her 70s with acute or convalescent COVID-19. V is TRBV29-1 and J is TRBJ1-2; D remains unclear. The CDR3, as DNA: TGCAGCGTTGGCAGCGATATACATGGCTACACCTTC. Its translation: CSVGSDIHGYTF.